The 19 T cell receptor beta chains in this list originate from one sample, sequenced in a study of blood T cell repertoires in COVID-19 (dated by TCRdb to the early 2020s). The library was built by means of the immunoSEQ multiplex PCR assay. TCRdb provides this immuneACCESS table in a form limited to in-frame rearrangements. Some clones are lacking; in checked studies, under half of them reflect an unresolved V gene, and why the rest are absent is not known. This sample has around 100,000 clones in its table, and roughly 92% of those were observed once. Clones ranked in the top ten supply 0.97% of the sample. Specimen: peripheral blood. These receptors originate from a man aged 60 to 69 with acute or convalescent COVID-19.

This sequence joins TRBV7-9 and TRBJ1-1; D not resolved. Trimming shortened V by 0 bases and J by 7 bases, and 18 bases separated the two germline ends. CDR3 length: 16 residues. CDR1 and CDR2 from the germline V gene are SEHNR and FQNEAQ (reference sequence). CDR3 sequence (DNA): TGTGCCAGCAGCTTAGCCTTTGGCCTGAATTCATTTGAAGCTTTCTTT. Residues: CASSLAFGLNSFEAFF.

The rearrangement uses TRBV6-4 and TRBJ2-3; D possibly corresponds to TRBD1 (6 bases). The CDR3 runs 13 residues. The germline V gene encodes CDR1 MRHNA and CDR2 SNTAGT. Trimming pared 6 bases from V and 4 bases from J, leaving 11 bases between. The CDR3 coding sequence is TGTGCCAGCAGGTCCACAGGGTCAGATACGCAGTATTTT. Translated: CASRSTGSDTQYF.

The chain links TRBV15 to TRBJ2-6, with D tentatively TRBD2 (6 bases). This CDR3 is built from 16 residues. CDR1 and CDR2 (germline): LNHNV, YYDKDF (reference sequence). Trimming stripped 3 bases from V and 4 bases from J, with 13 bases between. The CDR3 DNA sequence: TGTGCCACCAGCAGGACTGGAGGGGCGGGGGCCAACGTCCTGACTTTC. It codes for CATSRTGGAGANVLTF.

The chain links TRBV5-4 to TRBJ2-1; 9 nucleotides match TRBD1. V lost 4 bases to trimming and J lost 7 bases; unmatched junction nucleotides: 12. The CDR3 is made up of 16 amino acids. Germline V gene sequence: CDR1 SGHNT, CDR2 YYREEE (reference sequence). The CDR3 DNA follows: TGTGCCAGCAGCCCGTCCGGGACAGGGATGAATAATGAGCAGTTCTTC. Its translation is CASSPSGTGMNNEQFF.

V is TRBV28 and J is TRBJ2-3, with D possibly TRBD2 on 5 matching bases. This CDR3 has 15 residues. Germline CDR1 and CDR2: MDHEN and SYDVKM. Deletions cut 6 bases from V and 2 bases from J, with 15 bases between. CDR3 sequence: CASSSPGEVTDTQYF. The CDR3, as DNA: TGTGCCAGCAGCTCCCCCGGGGAAGTCACAGATACGCAGTATTTT.

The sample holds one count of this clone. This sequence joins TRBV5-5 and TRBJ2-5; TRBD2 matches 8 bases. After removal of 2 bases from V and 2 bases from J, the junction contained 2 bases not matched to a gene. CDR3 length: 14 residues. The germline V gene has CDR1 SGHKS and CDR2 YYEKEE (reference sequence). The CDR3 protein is CASSFTGGQETQYF. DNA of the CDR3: TGTGCCAGCAGCTTTACGGGAGGGCAAGAGACCCAGTACTTC.

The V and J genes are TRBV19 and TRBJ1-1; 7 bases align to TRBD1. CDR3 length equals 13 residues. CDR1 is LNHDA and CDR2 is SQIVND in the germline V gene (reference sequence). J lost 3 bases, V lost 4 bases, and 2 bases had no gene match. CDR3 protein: CASSTQGYTEAFF. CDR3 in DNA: TGTGCCAGTAGTACACAGGGGTACACTGAAGCTTTCTTT.

CDR3 residues: CASRPRQGVTYEQYF. CDR3 DNA: TGTGCCAGCAGACCCCGACAGGGGGTTACCTACGAGCAGTACTTC. The V and J genes are TRBV13 and TRBJ2-7; 9 bases agree with TRBD1. Germline lookup yields CDR1 PRHDT and CDR2 FYEKMQ (reference sequence). The CDR3 covers 15 residues. J lost 2 bases, V lost 6 bases, and 8 bases had no gene match.

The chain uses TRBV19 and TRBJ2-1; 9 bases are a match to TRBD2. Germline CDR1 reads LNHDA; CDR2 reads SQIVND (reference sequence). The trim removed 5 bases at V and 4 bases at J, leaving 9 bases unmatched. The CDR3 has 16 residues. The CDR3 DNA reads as TGTGCCAGTAGTGCGAAGACTAGCGGTCGTTACAATGAGCAGTTCTTC. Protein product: CASSAKTSGRYNEQFF. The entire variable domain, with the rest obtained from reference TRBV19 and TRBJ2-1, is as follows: DGGITQSPKYLFRKEGQNVTLSCEQNLNHDAMYWYRQDPGQGLRLIYYSQIVNDFQKGDIAEGYSVSREKKESFPLTVTSAQKNPTAFYLCASSAKTSGRYNEQFFGPGTRLTVL.

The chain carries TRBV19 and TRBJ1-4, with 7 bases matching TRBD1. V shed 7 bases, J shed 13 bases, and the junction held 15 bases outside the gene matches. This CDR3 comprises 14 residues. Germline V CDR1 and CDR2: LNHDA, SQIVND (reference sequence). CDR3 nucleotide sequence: TGTGCCAGTACCGAGAGTAGGGGGCGAAAAGCACTGTTTTTT. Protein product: CASTESRGRKALFF.

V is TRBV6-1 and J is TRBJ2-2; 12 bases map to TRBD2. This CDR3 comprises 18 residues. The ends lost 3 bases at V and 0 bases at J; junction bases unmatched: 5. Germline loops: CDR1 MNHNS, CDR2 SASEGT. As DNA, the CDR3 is TGTGCCAGCAGTGACGGACTAGCGGGGTTTGCGAACACCGGGGAGCTGTTTTTT. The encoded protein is CASSDGLAGFANTGELFF.

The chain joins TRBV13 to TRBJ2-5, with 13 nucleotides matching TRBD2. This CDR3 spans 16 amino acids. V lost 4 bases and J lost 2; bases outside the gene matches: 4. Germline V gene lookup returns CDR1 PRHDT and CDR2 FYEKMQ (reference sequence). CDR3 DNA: TGTGCCAGCAGCTCGCTGGGACTAGCGGGACAAGAGACCCAGTACTTC. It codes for CASSSLGLAGQETQYF.

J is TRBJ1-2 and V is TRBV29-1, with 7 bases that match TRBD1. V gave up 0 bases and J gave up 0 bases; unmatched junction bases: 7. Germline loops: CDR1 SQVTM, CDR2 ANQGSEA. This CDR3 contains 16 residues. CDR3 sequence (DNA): TGCAGCGTTGAAGATCATCGGGACAGTTCTAACTATGGCTACACCTTC. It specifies CSVEDHRDSSNYGYTF.

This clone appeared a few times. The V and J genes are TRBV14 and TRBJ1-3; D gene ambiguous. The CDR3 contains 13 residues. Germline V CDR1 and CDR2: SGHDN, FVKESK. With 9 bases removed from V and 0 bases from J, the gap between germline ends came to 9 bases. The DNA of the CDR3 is TGTGCCAGTCAGATCTTCTCTGGAAACACCATATATTTT. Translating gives CASQIFSGNTIYF. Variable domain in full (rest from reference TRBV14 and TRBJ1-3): EAGVTQFPSHSVIEKGQTVTLRCDPISGHDNLYWYRRVMGKEIKFLLHFVKESKQDESGMPNNRFLAERTGGTYSTLKVQPAELEDSGVYFCASQIFSGNTIYFGEGSWLTVV.

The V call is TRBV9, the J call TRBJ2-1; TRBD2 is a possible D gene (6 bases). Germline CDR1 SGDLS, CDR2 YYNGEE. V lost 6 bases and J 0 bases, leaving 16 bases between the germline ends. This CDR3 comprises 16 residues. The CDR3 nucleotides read TGTGCCAGCACCGCGGGGCCGGGAAGCTCCTACAATGAGCAGTTCTTC. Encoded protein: CASTAGPGSSYNEQFF. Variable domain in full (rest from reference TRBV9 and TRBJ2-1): DSGVTQTPKHLITATGQRVTLRCSPRSGDLSVYWYQQSLDQGLQFLIQYYNGEERAKGNILERFSAQQFPDLHSELNLSSLELGDSALYFCASTAGPGSSYNEQFFGPGTRLTVL.

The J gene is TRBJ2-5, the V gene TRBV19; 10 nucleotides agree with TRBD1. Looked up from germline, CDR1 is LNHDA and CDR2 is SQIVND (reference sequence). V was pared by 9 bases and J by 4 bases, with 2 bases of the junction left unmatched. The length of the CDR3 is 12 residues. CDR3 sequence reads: CASRTGGETQYF. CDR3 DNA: TGTGCCAGCCGGACAGGGGGAGAGACCCAGTACTTC.

CDR3 region: CASSRDRGVRGNQPQHF. The CDR3 coding sequence is TGTGCCAGCTCGCGGGACAGGGGAGTTAGGGGCAATCAGCCCCAGCATTTT. The rearrangement uses TRBV18 and TRBJ1-5, with 10 nucleotides matching TRBD1. In germline, CDR1 is KGHSH, CDR2 LQKENI. The CDR3 is 17 amino acids. V lost 6 bases and J lost 2; bases outside the gene matches: 10.

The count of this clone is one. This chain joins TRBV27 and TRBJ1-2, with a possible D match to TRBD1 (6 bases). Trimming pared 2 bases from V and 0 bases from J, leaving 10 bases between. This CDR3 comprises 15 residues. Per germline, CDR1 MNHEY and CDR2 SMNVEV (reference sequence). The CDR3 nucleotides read TGTGCCAGCAGTTTAGTCGGGACAACTAACTATGGCTACACCTTC. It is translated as CASSLVGTTNYGYTF.

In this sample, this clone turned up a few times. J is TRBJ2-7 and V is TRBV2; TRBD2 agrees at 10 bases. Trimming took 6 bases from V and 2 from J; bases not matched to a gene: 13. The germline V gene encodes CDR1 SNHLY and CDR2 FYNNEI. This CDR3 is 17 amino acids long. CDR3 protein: CASRASRLAGGTYEQYV. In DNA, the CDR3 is TGTGCCAGCAGGGCCTCAAGACTAGCGGGCGGTACCTACGAGCAGTACGTC.